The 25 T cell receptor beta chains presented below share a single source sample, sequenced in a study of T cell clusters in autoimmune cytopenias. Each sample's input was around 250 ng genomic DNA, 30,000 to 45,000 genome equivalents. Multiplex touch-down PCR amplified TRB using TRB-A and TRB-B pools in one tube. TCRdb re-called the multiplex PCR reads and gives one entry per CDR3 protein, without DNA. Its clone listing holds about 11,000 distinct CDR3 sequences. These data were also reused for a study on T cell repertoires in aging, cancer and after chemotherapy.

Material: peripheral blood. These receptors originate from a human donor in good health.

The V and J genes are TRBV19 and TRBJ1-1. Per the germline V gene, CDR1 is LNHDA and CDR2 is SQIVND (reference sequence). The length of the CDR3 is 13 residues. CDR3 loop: CASSSYTNTEAFF.

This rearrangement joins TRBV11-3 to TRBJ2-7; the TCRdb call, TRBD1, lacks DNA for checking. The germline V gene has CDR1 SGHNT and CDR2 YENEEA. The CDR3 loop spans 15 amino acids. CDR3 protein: CASSLGGTSSYEQYF.

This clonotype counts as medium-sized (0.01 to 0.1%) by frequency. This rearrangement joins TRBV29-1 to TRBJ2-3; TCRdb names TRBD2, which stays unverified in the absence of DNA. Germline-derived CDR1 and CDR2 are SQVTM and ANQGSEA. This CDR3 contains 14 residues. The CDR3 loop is CSIRPPEGPDTQYF.

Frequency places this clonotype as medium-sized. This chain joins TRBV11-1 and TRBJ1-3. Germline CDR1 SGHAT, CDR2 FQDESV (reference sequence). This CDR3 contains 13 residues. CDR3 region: CASSLATMDTIYF.

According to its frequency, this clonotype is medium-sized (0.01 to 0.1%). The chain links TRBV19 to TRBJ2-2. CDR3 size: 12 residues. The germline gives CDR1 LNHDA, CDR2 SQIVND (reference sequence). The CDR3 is CASEGNTGELFF.

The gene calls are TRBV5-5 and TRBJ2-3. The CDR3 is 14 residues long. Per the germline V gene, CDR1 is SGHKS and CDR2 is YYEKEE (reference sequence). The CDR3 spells CASSLWGSTDTQYF.

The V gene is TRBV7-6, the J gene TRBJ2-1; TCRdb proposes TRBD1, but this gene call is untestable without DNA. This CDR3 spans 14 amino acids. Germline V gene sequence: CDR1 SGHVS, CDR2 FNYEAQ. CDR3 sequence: CASSLARGNNEQFF.

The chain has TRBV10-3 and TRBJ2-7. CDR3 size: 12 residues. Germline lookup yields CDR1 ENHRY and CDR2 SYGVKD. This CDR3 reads CAISGSGNEQYF.

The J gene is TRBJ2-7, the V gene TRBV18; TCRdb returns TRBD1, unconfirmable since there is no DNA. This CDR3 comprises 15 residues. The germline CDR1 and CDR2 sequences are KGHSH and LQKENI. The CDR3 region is CASSPGTGGGYEQYF.

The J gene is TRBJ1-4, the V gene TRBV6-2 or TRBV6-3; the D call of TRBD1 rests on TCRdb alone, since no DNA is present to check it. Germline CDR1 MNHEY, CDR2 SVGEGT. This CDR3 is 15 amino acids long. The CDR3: CASRDTGPQNEKLFF.

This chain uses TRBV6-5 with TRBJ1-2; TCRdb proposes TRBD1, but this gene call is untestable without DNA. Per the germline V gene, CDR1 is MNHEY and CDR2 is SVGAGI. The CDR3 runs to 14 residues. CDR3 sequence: CASSPSAGGDGYTF.

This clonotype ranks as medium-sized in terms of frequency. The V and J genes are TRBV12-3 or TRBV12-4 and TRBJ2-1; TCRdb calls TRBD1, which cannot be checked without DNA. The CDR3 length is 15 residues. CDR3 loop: CASSPGTGVYNEQFF.

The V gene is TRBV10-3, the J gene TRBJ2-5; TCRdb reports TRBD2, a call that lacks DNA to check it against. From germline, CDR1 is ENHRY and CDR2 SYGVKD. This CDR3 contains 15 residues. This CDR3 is CAISESTGLGETQYF.

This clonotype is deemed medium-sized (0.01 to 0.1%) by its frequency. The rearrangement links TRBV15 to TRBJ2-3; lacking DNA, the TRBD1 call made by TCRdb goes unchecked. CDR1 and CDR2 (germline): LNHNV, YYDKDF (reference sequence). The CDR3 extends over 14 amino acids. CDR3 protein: CATSTNRETDTQYF.

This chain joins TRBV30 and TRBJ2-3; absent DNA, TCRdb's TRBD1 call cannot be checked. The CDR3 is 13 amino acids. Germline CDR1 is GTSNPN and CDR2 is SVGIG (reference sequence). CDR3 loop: CAWSSGAGDTQYF.

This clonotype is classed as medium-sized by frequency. The CDR3: CASRISGTGVDGELFF. The V gene is TRBV11-3, the J gene TRBJ2-2; TCRdb's assignment of TRBD1 cannot be checked, as there is no DNA. The germline V gene encodes CDR1 SGHNT and CDR2 YENEEA. The CDR3 loop spans 16 amino acids. Variable domain in full (rest from reference TRBV11-3 and TRBJ2-2): EAGVVQSPRYKIIEKKQPVAFWCNPISGHNTLYWYLQNLGQGPELLIRYENEEAVDDSQLPKDRFSAERLKGVDSTLKIQPAELGDSAVYLCASRISGTGVDGELFFGEGSRLTVL.

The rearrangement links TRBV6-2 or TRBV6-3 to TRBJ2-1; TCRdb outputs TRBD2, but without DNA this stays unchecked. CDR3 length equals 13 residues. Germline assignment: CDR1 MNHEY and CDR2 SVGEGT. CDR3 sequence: CASSLAGGSEQFF.

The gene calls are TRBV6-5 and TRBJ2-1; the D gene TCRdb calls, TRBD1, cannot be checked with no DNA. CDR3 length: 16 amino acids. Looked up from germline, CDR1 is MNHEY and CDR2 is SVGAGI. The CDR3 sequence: CASSPTRQGGYNEQFF.

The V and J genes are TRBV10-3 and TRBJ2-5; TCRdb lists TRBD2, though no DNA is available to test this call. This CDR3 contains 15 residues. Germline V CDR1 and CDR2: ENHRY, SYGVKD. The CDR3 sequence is CAISESTGGDETQYF.

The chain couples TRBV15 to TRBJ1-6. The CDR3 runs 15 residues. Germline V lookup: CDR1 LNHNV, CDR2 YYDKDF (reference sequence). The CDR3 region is CATSSPREGLSPLHF. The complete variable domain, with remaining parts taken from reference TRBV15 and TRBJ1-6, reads DAMVIQNPRYQVTQFGKPVTLSCSQTLNHNVMYWYQQKSSQAPKLLFHYYDKDFNNEADTPDNFQSRRPNTSFCFLDIRSPGLGDTAMYLCATSSPREGLSPLHFGNGTRLTVT.

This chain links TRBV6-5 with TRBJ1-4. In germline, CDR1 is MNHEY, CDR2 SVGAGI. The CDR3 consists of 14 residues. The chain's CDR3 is CASSYSGSNEKLFF.

The CDR3 sequence: CASSPLRVEETQYF. The chain combines TRBV6-1 with TRBJ2-5; TCRdb lists TRBD2, though no DNA is available to test this call. CDR3 length: 14 amino acids. CDR1 is MNHNS and CDR2 is SASEGT in the germline V gene.

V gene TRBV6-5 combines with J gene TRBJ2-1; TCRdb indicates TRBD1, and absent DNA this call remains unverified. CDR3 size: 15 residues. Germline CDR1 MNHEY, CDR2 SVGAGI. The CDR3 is CASSRDSVSYNEQFF.

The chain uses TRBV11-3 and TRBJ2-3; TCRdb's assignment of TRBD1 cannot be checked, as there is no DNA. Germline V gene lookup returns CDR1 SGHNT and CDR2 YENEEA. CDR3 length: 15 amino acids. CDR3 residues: CASSLGGAGADTQYF.

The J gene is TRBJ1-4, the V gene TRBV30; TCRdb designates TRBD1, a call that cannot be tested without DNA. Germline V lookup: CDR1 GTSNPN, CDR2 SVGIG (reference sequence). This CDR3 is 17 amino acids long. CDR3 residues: CAWSVGGTGFLNEKLFF.